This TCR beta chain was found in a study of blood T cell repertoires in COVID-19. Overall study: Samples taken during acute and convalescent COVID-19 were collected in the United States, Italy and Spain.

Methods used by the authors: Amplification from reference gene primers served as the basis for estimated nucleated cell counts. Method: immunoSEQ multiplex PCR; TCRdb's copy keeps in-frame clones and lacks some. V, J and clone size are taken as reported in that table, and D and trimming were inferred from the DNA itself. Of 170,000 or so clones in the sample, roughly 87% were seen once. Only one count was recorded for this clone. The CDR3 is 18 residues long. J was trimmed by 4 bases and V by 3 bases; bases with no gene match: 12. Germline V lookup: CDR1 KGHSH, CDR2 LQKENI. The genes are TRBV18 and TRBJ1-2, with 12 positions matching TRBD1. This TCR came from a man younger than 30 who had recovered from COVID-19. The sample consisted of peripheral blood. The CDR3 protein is CASSPIPGQGAIRYGYTF. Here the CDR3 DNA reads TGTGCCAGCTCACCTATTCCGGGACAGGGGGCGATCCGCTATGGCTACACCTTC.